Listed here are 17 T cell receptor beta chains from one sample, sequenced in a study of blood T cell repertoires in COVID-19 (dated by TCRdb to about 2020). Library construction relied on the immunoSEQ multiplex PCR assay. In TCRdb, the immuneACCESS table is reduced to in-frame sequences with V and J assigned. These tables do not hold every clone; where another copy was compared, an unresolved V gene accounts for under half, and the others remain unexplained. The sample table contains about 220,000 clones; only one count was recorded for approximately 81% of them. Less than 6.5% of the sample belongs to the ten largest clones. The source material was peripheral blood. All receptors come from a woman between 55 and 75 years old who had recovered from COVID-19.

The genes are TRBV6-1 and TRBJ1-5, with D uncertain. Germline values: CDR1 MNHNS, CDR2 SASEGT. V was pared by 1 base and J by 6 bases, with 7 bases between. CDR3 size: 13 residues. The CDR3 coding sequence is TGTGCCAGCAGTGAAGATGGAGGTCAGCCCCAGCATTTT. As protein: CASSEDGGQPQHF.

The chain joins TRBV5-4 to TRBJ1-1, with no clear D. The CDR3 totals 14 residues. Germline V gives CDR1 SGHNT, CDR2 YYREEE (reference sequence). V gave up 4 bases and J gave up 2 bases, with 12 bases separating them. CDR3 bases: TGTGCCAGCAGCCCCCCCGGGGAAAACACTGAAGCTTTCTTT. Protein product: CASSPPGENTEAFF. The full variable domain, completed using reference TRBV5-4 and TRBJ1-1, is ETGVTQSPTHLIKTRGQQVTLRCSSQSGHNTVSWYQQALGQGPQFIFQYYREEENGRGNFPPRFSGLQFPNYSSELNVNALELDDSALYLCASSPPGENTEAFFGQGTRLTVV.

The chain uses TRBV29-1 and TRBJ2-1, with 9 bases matching TRBD2. Germline CDR1 reads SQVTM; CDR2 reads ANQGSEA. The J segment lost 2 bases and the V segment lost 5 bases, leaving 19 bases of the junction unmatched. The CDR3 has 19 residues. The CDR3: CSVPRVAGAPPGAYNEQFF. CDR3 in DNA: TGCAGCGTTCCCCGAGTAGCGGGGGCTCCTCCTGGGGCCTACAATGAGCAGTTCTTC.

J is TRBJ1-1 and V is TRBV6-5; tentative D call: TRBD1 (5 bases). V dropped 2 bases and J dropped 1 base, with 8 bases sitting between them. This CDR3 comprises 14 residues. Germline V CDR1 and CDR2: MNHEY, SVGAGI. CDR3 loop: CASSYGAGNTEAFF. Written as DNA, the CDR3 is TGTGCCAGCAGTTACGGGGCAGGGAACACTGAAGCTTTCTTT.

Only one count was recorded for this clone. The chain combines TRBV5-1 with TRBJ2-7; 7 nucleotides agree with TRBD1. V lost 4 bases, J lost 1 base, and 17 bases stayed unmatched. The CDR3 spans 18 residues. Germline values: CDR1 SGHRS, CDR2 YFSETQ. CDR3 in amino acids: CASSRSGGLGQLSYEQYF. Written as DNA, the CDR3 is TGCGCCAGCAGCCGATCTGGGGGCTTGGGACAGCTTTCCTACGAGCAGTACTTC.

The genes are TRBV18 and TRBJ2-1; perhaps TRBD2 as D (5 bases). Germline assignment: CDR1 KGHSH and CDR2 LQKENI. The CDR3 spans 15 residues. V was cut by 3 bases and J by 5 bases, with 14 bases left in between. Here the CDR3 reads CASSPALGRNNEQFF. CDR3 DNA sequence: TGTGCCAGCTCACCGGCACTAGGGAGAAACAATGAGCAGTTCTTC.

CDR3 loop: CASSHKGLAASPDTQYF. CDR3 in DNA: TGCGCCAGCAGCCATAAGGGACTAGCGGCTTCTCCAGATACGCAGTATTTT. V and J are TRBV4-1 and TRBJ2-3; 11 bases match TRBD2. V dropped 3 bases and J dropped 4; count of bases not matched to a gene: 9. Germline values: CDR1 MGHRA, CDR2 YSYEKL. The CDR3 sequence is 17 residues long.

The chain employs TRBV29-1 and TRBJ1-2; possible D gene TRBD1, 5 bases. Germline loops: CDR1 SQVTM, CDR2 ANQGSEA. This CDR3 has 12 residues. V was shortened by 4 bases and J by 4 bases, with 10 bases between the two germline ends. CDR3 in DNA: TGCAGCGTTGGCGGCCAGGGCTATGGCTACACCTTC. Translation: CSVGGQGYGYTF.

J is TRBJ2-5 and V is TRBV27; 9 positions agree with TRBD2. The CDR3 is made up of 16 amino acids. Germline assignment: CDR1 MNHEY and CDR2 SMNVEV (reference sequence). J was trimmed by 5 bases and V by 7 bases; bases with no gene match: 14. Here the CDR3 DNA reads TGTGCCAGCACTCCTACTGCAGCGGGGGGCGGGGAGACCCAGTACTTC. Encoded protein: CASTPTAAGGGETQYF.

V gene TRBV5-1 combines with J gene TRBJ2-5; TRBD1 matches at 12 bases. Germline CDR1 SGHRS, CDR2 YFSETQ. This CDR3 has 15 amino acids. V dropped 6 bases and J dropped 4; count of bases not matched to a gene: 7. CDR3 nucleotide sequence: TGCGCCAGCACGGGACAGGGGGCGCGGGGAGAGACCCAGTACTTC. Translation: CASTGQGARGETQYF.

The chain combines TRBV12-3 or TRBV12-4 with TRBJ1-5; 7 bases map to TRBD1. The trim removed 5 bases at V and 6 bases at J, leaving 4 bases unmatched. The CDR3 loop spans 13 amino acids. CDR3 amino acids: CASSDRDSQPQHF. Here the CDR3 DNA reads TGTGCCAGCAGTGACAGGGATTCTCAGCCCCAGCATTTT.

The rearrangement uses TRBV2 and TRBJ2-2; TRBD2 matches at 15 bases. Germline V gene data show CDR1 as SNHLY and CDR2 as FYNNEI. Trimming at V came to 7 bases and at J to 7 bases, leaving 16 bases not matched to a gene. There are 19 residues in the CDR3. Here the CDR3 reads CASKPHRGLAGGPIGELFF. DNA for the CDR3: TGTGCCAGCAAACCGCACCGAGGACTAGCGGGGGGGCCGATCGGGGAGCTGTTTTTT.

The J gene is TRBJ2-3, the V gene TRBV19; TRBD2 matches 10 bases. With 5 bases clipped from V and 5 bases from J, the junction kept 10 bases outside the gene matches. This CDR3 region has 16 residues. Looked up from germline, CDR1 is LNHDA and CDR2 is SQIVND (reference sequence). The DNA for the CDR3 is TGTGCCAGTAGTCGGGGTATCGGGACTAGCGAAGATACGCAGTATTTT. It encodes CASSRGIGTSEDTQYF.

The gene calls are TRBV3-1 (or the pseudogene TRBV3-2) and TRBJ2-2; tentative D call: TRBD2 (7 bases). The germline V gene encodes CDR1 LGHDT and CDR2 YNNKEL (reference sequence). The length of the CDR3 is 15 residues. Between the trimmed V and J ends, which lost 4 bases and 3 bases, there was a span of 12 bases. The CDR3 sequence: CASSPRGGYTGELFF. DNA for the CDR3: TGTGCCAGCAGCCCTAGGGGGGGGTACACCGGGGAGCTGTTTTTT.

This clone occurred once. The rearrangement links TRBV2 to TRBJ1-5; D gene uncertain. Trimming removed 5 bases from V and 6 bases from J, with 8 bases in between. The CDR3 consists of 12 residues. The V gene's germline CDR1 is SNHLY and CDR2 FYNNEI. CDR3 DNA sequence: TGTGCCAGCAGTTTAACGGGTCAGCCCCAGCATTTT. Translated, it gives CASSLTGQPQHF.

The genes are TRBV6-5 and TRBJ2-7; tentatively, D is TRBD2 (6 bases). From germline, CDR1 is MNHEY and CDR2 SVGAGI. The CDR3 covers 14 residues. The V end lost 8 bases, the J end lost 0 bases, and 14 bases lay between the germline ends. The CDR3 reads CASGRQELSYEQYF. The CDR3 DNA reads TGTGCCAGCGGGAGGCAGGAACTCTCCTACGAGCAGTACTTC.

This chain connects TRBV5-1 to TRBJ1-1, with a possible D match to TRBD1 (6 bases). Germline V gene sequence: CDR1 SGHRS, CDR2 YFSETQ. This CDR3 comprises 12 residues. V was cut by 4 bases and J by 10 bases, with 14 bases left in between. CDR3 sequence reads: CASSPEGGLAFF. As DNA, the CDR3 is TGCGCCAGCAGCCCAGAGGGGGGGTTAGCTTTCTTT. The variable domain in full, completed from reference TRBV5-1 and TRBJ1-1, reads KAGVTQTPRYLIKTRGQQVTLSCSPISGHRSVSWYQQTPGQGLQFLFEYFSETQRNKGNFPGRFSGRQFSNSRSEMNVSTLELGDSALYLCASSPEGGLAFFGQGTRLTVV.